This T cell receptor (beta chain) appears in the sequencing data of a study of naive CD8 T cells in extremely preterm neonates. Study-level results: Relative to older groups, preterm infants had shorter, less trimmed CDR3s with fewer N additions. Preterm samples differed in productive template counts; sample size was small. Compared with all age groups, preterm neonates showed less repertoire richness.

Concerning this clone itself: Its antigen remains unidentified.

Elective cesarean births at about 35-42 weeks, without labor or membrane rupture, supplied the cord blood. Sorting kept Annexin V-negative CD3+CD8+CD45RA+CCR7+ naive T cells. Sequencing used immunoSEQ multiplex PCR; TCRdb keeps in-frame clones, though not all of them. This sample carries roughly 5,000 clones, 95% to 98% of them seen once, and the ten largest clones take roughly 0.53%. Between the trimmed V and J ends, which lost 2 bases and 0 bases, there was a span of 15 bases. There are 16 residues in the CDR3. Germline V gives CDR1 SGDLS, CDR2 YYNGEE. The source is a newborn in good health. Input material: naive CD8+ T cells from cord blood. The chain links TRBV9 to TRBJ2-7, with a tentative D call TRBD1 (6 bases). CDR3 region: CASSVHVRDNSYEQYF. The CDR3 nucleotides read TGTGCCAGCAGCGTCCATGTCCGGGACAACTCCTACGAGCAGTACTTC. Filled out from reference TRBV9 and TRBJ2-7, the complete variable domain reads DSGVTQTPKHLITATGQRVTLRCSPRSGDLSVYWYQQSLDQGLQFLIQYYNGEERAKGNILERFSAQQFPDLHSELNLSSLELGDSALYFCASSVHVRDNSYEQYFGPGTRLTVT.